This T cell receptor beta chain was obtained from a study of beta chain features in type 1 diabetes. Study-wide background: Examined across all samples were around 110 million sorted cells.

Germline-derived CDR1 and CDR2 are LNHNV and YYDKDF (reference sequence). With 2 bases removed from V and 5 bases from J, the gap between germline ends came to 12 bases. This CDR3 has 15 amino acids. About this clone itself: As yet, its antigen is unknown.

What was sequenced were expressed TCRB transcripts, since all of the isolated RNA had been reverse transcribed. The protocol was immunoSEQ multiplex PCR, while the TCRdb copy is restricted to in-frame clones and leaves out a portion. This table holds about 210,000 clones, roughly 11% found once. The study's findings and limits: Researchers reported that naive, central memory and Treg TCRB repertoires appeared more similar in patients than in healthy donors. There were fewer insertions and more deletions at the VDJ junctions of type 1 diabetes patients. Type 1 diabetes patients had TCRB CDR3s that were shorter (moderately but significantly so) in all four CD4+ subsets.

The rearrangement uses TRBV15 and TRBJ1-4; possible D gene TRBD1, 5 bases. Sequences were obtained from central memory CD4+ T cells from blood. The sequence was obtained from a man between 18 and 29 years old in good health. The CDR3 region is CATSRRDFSNEKLFF. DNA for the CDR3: TGTGCCACCAGCAGAAGGGACTTCTCCAATGAAAAACTGTTTTTT.